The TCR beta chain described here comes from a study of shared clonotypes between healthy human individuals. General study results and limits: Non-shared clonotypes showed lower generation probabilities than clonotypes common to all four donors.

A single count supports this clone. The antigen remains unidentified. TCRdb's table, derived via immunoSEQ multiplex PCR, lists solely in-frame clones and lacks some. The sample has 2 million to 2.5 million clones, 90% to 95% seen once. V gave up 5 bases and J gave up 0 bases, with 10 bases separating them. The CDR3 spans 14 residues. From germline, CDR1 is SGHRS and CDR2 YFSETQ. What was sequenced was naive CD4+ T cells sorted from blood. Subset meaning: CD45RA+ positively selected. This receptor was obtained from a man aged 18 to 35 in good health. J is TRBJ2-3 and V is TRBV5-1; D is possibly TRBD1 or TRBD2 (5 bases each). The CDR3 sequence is CASSGTTSTDTQYF. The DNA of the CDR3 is TGCGCCAGCAGTGGGACGACTAGCACAGATACGCAGTATTTT. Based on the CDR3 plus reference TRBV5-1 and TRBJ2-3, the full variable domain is KAGVTQTPRYLIKTRGQQVTLSCSPISGHRSVSWYQQTPGQGLQFLFEYFSETQRNKGNFPGRFSGRQFSNSRSEMNVSTLELGDSALYLCASSGTTSTDTQYFGPGTRLTVL.